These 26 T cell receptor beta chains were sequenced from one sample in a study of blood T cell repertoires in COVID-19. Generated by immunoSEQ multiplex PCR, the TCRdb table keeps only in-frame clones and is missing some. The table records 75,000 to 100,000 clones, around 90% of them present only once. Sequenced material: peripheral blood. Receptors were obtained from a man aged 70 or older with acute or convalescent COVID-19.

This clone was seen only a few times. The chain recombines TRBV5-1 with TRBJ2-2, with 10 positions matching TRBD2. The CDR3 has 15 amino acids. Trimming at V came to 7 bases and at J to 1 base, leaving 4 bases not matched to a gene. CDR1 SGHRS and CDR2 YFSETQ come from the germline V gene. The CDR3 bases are TGCGCCAGCCGCTCTAGCGGGGGGAACACCGGGGAGCTGTTTTTT. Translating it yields CASRSSGGNTGELFF.

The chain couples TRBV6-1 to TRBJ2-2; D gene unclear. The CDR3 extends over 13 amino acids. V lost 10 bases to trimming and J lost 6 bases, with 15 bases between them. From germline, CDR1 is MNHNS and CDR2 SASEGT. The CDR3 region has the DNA TGTGCCATCCCATTGGCAGGTCCCGGGGAGCTGTTTTTT. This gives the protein CAIPLAGPGELFF.

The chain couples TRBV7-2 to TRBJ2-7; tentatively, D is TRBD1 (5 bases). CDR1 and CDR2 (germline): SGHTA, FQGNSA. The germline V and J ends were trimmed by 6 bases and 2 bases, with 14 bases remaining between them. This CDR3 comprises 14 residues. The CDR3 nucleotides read TGTGCCAGCAGTTTATCACAGGCCACCTACGAGCAGTACTTC. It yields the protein CASSLSQATYEQYF.

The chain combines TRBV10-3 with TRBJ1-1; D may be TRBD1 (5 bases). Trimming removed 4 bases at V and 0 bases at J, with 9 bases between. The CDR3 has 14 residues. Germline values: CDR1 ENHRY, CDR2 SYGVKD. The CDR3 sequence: CAISVGALNTEAFF. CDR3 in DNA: TGTGCCATCAGTGTAGGGGCGCTGAACACTGAAGCTTTCTTT.

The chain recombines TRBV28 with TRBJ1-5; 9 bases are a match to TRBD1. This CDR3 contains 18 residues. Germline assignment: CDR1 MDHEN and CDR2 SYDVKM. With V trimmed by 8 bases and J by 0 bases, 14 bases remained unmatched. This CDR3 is CASSNRGQVLDSNQPQHF. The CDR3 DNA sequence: TGTGCCAGCTCCAACAGGGGGCAAGTACTTGATAGCAATCAGCCCCAGCATTTT. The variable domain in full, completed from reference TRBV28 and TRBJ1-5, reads DVKVTQSSRYLVKRTGEKVFLECVQDMDHENMFWYRQDPGLGLRLIYFSYDVKMKEKGDIPEGYSVSREKKERFSLILESASTNQTSMYLCASSNRGQVLDSNQPQHFGDGTRLSIL.

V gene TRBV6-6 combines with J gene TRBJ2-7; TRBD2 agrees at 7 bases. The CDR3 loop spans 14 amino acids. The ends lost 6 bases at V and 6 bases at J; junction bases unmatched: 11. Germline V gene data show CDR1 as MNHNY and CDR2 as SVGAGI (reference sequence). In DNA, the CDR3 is TGTGCCAGCAGACCTGGACTCAGGGAGGGCGAGCAGTACTTC. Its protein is CASRPGLREGEQYF.

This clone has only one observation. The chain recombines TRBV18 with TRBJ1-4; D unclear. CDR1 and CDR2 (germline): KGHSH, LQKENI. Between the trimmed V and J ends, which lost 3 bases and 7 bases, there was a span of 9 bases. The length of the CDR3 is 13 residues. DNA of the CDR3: TGTGCCAGCTCACCCGAATTCGGTGAAAAACTGTTTTTT. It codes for CASSPEFGEKLFF.

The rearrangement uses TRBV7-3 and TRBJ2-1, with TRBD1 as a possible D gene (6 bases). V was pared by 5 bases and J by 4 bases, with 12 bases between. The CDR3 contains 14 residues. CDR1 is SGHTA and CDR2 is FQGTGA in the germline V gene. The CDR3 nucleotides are TGTGCCAGCAGCCGCACCGGACAGTACAATGAGCAGTTCTTC. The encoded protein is CASSRTGQYNEQFF. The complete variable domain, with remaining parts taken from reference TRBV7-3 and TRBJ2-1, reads GAGVSQTPSNKVTEKGKYVELRCDPISGHTALYWYRQSLGQGPEFLIYFQGTGAADDSGLPNDRFFAVRPEGSVSTLKIQRTERGDSAVYLCASSRTGQYNEQFFGPGTRLTVL.

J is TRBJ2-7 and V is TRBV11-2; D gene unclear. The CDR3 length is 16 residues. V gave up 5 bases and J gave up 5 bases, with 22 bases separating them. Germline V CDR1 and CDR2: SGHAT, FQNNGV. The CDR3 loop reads CASSHGSSRPPHEQYF. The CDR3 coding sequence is TGTGCCAGCAGCCACGGGTCTTCCCGGCCCCCCCACGAGCAGTACTTC.

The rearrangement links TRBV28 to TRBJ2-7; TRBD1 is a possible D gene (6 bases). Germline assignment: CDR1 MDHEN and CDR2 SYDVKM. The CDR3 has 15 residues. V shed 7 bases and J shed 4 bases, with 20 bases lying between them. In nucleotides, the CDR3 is TGTGCCAGCAACCACCCAGCCAGGGGTGGGTACGAGCAGTACTTC. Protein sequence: CASNHPARGGYEQYF.

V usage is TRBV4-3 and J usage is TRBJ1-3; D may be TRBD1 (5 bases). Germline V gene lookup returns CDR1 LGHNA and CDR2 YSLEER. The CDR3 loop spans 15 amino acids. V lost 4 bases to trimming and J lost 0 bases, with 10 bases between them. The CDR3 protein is CASSRTTASGNTIYF. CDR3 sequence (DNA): TGCGCCAGCAGCCGAACGACAGCCTCTGGAAACACCATATATTTT.

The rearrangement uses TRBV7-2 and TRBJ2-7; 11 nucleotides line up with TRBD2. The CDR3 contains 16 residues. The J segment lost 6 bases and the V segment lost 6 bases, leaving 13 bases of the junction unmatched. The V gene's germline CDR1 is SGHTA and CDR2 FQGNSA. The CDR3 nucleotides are TGTGCCAGCAGTTTCACCGAGCTAGCGGGAGGACTCGAGCAGTACTTC. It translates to CASSFTELAGGLEQYF.

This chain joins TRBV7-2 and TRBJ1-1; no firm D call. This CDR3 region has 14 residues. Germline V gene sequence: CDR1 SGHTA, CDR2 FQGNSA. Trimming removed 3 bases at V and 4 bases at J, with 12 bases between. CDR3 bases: TGTGCCAGCAGCTTCGTACGTCCAGGCACTGAAGCTTTCTTT. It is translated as CASSFVRPGTEAFF.

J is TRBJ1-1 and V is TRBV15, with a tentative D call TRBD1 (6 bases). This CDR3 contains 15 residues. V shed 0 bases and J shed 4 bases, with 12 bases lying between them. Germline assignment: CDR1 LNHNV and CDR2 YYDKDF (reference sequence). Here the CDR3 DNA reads TGTGCCACCAGCAGAGAAAACAGGGCTAGCACTGAAGCTTTCTTT. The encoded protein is CATSRENRASTEAFF.

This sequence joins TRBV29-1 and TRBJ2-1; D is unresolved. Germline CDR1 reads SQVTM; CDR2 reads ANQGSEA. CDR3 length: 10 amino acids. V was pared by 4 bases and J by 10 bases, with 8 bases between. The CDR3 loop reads CSVVGEEQFF. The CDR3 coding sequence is TGCAGCGTTGTGGGCGAAGAGCAGTTCTTC.

The CDR3: CASSIGPQNIQYF. Here the CDR3 DNA reads TGTGCCAGTAGTATAGGGCCGCAAAACATTCAGTACTTC. V is TRBV19 and J is TRBJ2-4; D is unresolved. CDR1 and CDR2 from the germline V gene are LNHDA and SQIVND (reference sequence). This CDR3 has 13 residues. The germline V and J ends were trimmed by 1 base and 5 bases, with 6 bases remaining between them. Full variable domain (remainder filled in from reference TRBV19 and TRBJ2-4): DGGITQSPKYLFRKEGQNVTLSCEQNLNHDAMYWYRQDPGQGLRLIYYSQIVNDFQKGDIAEGYSVSREKKESFPLTVTSAQKNPTAFYLCASSIGPQNIQYFGAGTRLSVL.

Here the CDR3 reads CASSLGVNTEAFF. CDR3 nucleotides: TGCGCCAGCAGCTTAGGGGTGAACACTGAAGCTTTCTTT. The V and J genes are TRBV5-1 and TRBJ1-1; D might be TRBD1 (5 bases). Germline lookup yields CDR1 SGHRS and CDR2 YFSETQ. The CDR3 is 13 residues long. Between the trimmed V and J ends, which lost 2 bases and 0 bases, there was a span of 5 bases.

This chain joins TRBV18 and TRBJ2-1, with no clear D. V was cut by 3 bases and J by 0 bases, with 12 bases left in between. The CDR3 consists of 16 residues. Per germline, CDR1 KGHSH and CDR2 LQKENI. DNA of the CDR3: TGTGCCAGCTCACCCCCCCAGAGGAGCTCCTACAATGAGCAGTTCTTC. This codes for CASSPPQRSSYNEQFF.

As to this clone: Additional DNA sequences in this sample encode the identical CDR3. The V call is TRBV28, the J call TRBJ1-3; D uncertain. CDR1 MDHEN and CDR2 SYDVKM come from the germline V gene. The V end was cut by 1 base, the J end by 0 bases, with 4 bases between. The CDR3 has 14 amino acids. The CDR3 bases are TGTGCCAGCAGTTTATCCAGCTCTGGAAACACCATATATTTT. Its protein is CASSLSSSGNTIYF.

Here the CDR3 DNA reads TGTGCCAGCAGCTTGGGTCTAGCGGGAGGGCCCGGTTTGAGGGAGCAGTACTTC. Encoded protein: CASSLGLAGGPGLREQYF. The J gene is TRBJ2-7, the V gene TRBV5-4; TRBD2 agrees at 12 bases. The CDR3 extends over 18 amino acids. V dropped 0 bases and J dropped 7; count of bases not matched to a gene: 14. Per the germline V gene, CDR1 is SGHNT and CDR2 is YYREEE (reference sequence).

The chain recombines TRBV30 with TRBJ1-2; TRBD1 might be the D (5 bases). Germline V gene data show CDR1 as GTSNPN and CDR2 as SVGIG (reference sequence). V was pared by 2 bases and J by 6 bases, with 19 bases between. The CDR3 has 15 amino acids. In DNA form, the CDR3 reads TGTGCCTGGAGTTCTCCGGGACTCCCGGATCATGGCTACACCTTC. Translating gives CAWSSPGLPDHGYTF.

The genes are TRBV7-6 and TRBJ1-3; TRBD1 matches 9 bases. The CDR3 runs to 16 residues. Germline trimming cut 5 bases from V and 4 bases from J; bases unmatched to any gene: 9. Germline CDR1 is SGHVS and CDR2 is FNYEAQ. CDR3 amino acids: CASSATGTGPGNTIYF. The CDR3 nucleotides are TGTGCCAGCAGCGCTACCGGGACAGGGCCCGGAAACACCATATATTTT.

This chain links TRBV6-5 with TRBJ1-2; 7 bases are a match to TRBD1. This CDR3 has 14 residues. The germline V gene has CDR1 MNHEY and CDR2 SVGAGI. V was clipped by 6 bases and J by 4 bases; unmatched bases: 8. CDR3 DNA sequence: TGTGCCAGCAGGCCGACAGGGCCTTTCTATGGCTACACCTTC. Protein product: CASRPTGPFYGYTF.

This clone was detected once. The chain's CDR3 is CASSYSPGLAGAPAETQYF. The CDR3 bases are TGTGCCAGCAGTTACTCACCGGGACTAGCGGGGGCACCCGCGGAGACCCAGTACTTC. The chain employs TRBV6-2 or TRBV6-3 and TRBJ2-5, with 14 bases lining up with TRBD2. V lost 0 bases to trimming and J lost 5 bases; unmatched junction nucleotides: 11. The CDR3 has 19 amino acids. Germline CDR1 is MNHEY and CDR2 is SVGEGT.

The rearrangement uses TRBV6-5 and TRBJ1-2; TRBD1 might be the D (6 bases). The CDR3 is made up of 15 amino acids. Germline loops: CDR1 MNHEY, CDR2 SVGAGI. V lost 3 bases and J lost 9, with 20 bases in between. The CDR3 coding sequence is TGTGCCAGCAGTTATACTAGGACAGCCCTCTCTAGCTACACCTTC. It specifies CASSYTRTALSSYTF.

In DNA, the CDR3 is TGTGCCAGCAGTTCCCAGTCGCGGATAGTTCTCATGCAGCATTTT. Translation: CASSSQSRIVLMQHF. The chain couples TRBV28 to TRBJ1-5; D remains ambiguous. Germline V lookup: CDR1 MDHEN, CDR2 SYDVKM. Trimming shortened V by 4 bases and J by 13 bases, and 23 bases separated the two germline ends. The length of the CDR3 is 15 residues. Combining the CDR3 with reference TRBV28 and TRBJ1-5 gives the whole variable domain DVKVTQSSRYLVKRTGEKVFLECVQDMDHENMFWYRQDPGLGLRLIYFSYDVKMKEKGDIPEGYSVSREKKERFSLILESASTNQTSMYLCASSSQSRIVLMQHFGDGTRLSIL.